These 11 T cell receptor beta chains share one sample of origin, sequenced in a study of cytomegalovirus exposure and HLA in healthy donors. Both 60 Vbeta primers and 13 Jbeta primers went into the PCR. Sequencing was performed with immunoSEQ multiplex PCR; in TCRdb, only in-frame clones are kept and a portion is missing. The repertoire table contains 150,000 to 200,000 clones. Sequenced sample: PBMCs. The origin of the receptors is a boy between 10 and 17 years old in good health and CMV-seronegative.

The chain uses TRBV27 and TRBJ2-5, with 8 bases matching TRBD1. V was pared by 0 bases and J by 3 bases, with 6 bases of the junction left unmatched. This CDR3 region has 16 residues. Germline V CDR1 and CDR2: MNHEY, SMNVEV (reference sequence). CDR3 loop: CASSLSTGVPEETQYF. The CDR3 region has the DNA TGTGCCAGCAGTTTATCGACAGGGGTGCCTGAAGAGACCCAGTACTTC.

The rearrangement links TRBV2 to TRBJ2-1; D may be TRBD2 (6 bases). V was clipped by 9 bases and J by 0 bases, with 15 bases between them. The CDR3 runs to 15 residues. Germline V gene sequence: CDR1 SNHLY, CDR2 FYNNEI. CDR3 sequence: CASPAGRGSYNEQFF. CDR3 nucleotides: TGTGCCAGTCCCGCCGGGCGGGGCTCCTACAATGAGCAGTTCTTC. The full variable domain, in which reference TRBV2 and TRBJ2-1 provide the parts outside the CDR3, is EPEVTQTPSHQVTQMGQEVILRCVPISNHLYFYWYRQILGQKVEFLVSFYNNEISEKSEIFDDQFSVERPDGSNFTLKIRSTKLEDSAMYFCASPAGRGSYNEQFFGPGTRLTVL.

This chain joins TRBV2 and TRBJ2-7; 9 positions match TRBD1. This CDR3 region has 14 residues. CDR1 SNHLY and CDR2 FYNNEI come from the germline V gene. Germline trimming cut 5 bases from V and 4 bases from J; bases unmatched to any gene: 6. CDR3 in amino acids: CASSLGQGNYEQYF. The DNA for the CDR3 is TGTGCCAGCAGTCTTGGACAGGGGAATTACGAGCAGTACTTC.

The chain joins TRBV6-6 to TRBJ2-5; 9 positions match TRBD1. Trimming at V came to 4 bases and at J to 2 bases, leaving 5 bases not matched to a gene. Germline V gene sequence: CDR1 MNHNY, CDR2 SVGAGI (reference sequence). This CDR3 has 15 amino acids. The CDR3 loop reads CASSWDRVSQETQYF. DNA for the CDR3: TGTGCCAGCAGTTGGGACAGGGTTTCTCAAGAGACCCAGTACTTC.

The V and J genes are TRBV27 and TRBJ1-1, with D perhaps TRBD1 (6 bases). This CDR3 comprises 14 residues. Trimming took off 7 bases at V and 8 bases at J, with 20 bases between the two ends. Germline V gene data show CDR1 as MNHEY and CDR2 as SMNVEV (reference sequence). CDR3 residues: CASTSGGARVEAFF. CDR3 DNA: TGTGCCAGCACCTCGGGGGGGGCCCGTGTCGAAGCTTTCTTT.

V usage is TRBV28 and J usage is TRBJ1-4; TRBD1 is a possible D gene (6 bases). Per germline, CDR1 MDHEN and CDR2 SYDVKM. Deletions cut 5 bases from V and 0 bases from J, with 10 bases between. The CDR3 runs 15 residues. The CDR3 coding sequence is TGTGCCAGCAGTGCAGGGGCCTCAACTAATGAAAAACTGTTTTTT. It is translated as CASSAGASTNEKLFF.

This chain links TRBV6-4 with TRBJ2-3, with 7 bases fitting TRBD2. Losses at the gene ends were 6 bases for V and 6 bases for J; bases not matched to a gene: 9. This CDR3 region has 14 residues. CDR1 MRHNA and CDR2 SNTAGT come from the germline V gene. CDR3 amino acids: CASRRLAGGDTQYF. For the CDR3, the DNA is TGTGCCAGCAGAAGACTAGCAGGAGGGGATACGCAGTATTTT.

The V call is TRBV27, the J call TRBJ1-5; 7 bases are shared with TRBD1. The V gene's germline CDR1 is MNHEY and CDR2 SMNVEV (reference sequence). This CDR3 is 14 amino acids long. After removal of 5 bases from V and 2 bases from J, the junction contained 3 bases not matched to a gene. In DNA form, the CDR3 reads TGTGCCAGCAGTCTCAGGGGGGGCAATCAGCCCCAGCATTTT. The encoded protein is CASSLRGGNQPQHF.

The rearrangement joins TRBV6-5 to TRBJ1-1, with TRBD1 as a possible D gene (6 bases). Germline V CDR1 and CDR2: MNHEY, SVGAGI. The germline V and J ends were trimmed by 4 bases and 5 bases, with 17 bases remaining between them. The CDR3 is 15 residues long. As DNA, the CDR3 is TGTGCCAGCAGTTCCTATCTGGGGGGGACAACTGAAGCTTTCTTT. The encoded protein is CASSSYLGGTTEAFF.

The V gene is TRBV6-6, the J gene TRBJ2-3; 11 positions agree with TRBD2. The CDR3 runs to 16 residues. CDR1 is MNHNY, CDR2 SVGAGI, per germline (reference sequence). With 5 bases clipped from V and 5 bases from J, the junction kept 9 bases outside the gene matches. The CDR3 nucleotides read TGTGCCAGCAGTAGGGGACTAGCGGTAGGGGGAGATACGCAGTATTTT. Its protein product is CASSRGLAVGGDTQYF.

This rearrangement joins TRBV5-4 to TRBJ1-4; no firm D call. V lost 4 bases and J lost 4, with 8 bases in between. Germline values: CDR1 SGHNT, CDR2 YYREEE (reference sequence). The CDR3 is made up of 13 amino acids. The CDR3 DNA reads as TGTGCCAGCAGCCGACTGATTAATGAAAAACTGTTTTTT. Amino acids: CASSRLINEKLFF.